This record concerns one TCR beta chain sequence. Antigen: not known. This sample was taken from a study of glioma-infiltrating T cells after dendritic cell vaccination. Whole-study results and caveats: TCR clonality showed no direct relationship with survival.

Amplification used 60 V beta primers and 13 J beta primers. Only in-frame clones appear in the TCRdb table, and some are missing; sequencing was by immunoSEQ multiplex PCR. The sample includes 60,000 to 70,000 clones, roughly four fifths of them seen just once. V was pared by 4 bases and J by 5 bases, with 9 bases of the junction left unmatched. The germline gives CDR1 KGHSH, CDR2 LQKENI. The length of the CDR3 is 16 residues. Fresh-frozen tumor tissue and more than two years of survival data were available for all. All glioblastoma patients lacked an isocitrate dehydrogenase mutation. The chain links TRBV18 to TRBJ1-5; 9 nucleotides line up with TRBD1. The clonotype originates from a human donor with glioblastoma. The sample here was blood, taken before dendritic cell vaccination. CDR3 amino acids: CASSHSATGGDQPQHF. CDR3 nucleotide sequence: TGTGCCAGCTCACACTCCGCGACAGGGGGTGATCAGCCCCAGCATTTT.